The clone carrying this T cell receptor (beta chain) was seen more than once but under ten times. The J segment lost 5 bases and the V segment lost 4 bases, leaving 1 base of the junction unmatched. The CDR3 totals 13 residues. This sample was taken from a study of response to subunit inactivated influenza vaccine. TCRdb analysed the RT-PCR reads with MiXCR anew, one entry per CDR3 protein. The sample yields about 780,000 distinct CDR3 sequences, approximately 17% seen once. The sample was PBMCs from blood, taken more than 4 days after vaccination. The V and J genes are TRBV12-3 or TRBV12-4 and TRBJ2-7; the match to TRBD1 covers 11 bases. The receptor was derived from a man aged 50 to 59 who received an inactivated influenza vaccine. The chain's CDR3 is CASSWDRGDEQYF. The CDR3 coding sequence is TGTGCCAGCAGTTGGGACAGGGGGGACGAGCAGTACTTC.